Only one count was recorded for the clone carrying this T cell receptor beta chain. Deletions cut 0 bases from V and 2 bases from J, with 10 bases between. The CDR3 has 15 amino acids. Germline CDR1 LGHDT, CDR2 YNNKEL (reference sequence). Using immunoSEQ multiplex PCR, the repertoire was profiled, and TCRdb retains in-frame clones only, with some absent. The sample has fewer than 110,000 clones, around nine tenths seen once. Second-dose timings of about 4 or about 12 weeks were pooled. This record belongs to a study of T cell responses to AZD1222 COVID-19 vaccine. This sequence originates from an adult who received the AZD1222 COVID-19 vaccine. V gene TRBV3-1 (or the pseudogene TRBV3-2) combines with J gene TRBJ2-5; D unresolved. The sequences come from peripheral blood, collected 28 days after the second AZD1222 dose. The CDR3 sequence is CASSQDLSRQETQYF. CDR3 sequence (DNA): TGTGCCAGCAGCCAAGATCTTTCGCGGCAAGAGACCCAGTACTTC.